The subject of this entry is one TCR beta chain. Its specificity is not known. A junction boundary mismatches the germline segment, possibly from a read error. The sample comes from a study of T-cell memory formation after mild COVID-19. Germline V lookup: CDR1 SGHRS, CDR2 YFSETQ. The CDR3 extends over 14 amino acids. Study observations and caveats: Cross-reactive memory seemingly joined, as some responding clones were found in pre-infection memory.

One entry per CDR3 protein results from TCRdb running MiXCR on the 5' RACE reads. The table lists just under 550,000 distinct CDR3 sequences, just over 20% of them singletons, with roughly an eighth in the top ten. This TCR derives from an adult woman who had mild COVID-19 (a few samples of this study predate the infection). Cell type and time point are not known. The rearrangement joins TRBV5-1 to TRBJ2-1; perhaps TRBD2 as D (6 bases). Sample: PBMCs or a T cell subset sorted from them (not recorded which). The CDR3: CASSRESSYDEQFF. The CDR3 DNA is TGCGCCAGCAGCCGGGAGAGCTCCTACGATGAGCAGTTCTTC. The variable domain in full, completed from reference TRBV5-1 and TRBJ2-1, reads KAGVTQTPRYLIKTRGQQVTLSCSPISGHRSVSWYQQTPGQGLQFLFEYFSETQRNKGNFPGRFSGRQFSNSRSEMNVSTLELGDSALYLCASSRESSYDEQFFGPGTRLTVL.